This T cell receptor (beta chain) appears in the sequencing data of a study of blood T cell repertoires in COVID-19. About the research overall: The United States, Italy and Spain provided the acute and convalescent COVID-19 samples. In each case, the material was cDNA or gDNA derived from T cells, B-cell-depleted T cells, or PBMCs.

CDR1 and CDR2 from the germline V gene are MNHEY and SVGAGI. The ends were cut back, 5 bases at V and 0 bases at J, with 14 bases in the middle. The CDR3 extends over 15 amino acids. Source study methods: How many nucleated cells were present was estimated from reference gene primer amplification. Generated by immunoSEQ multiplex PCR, the TCRdb table keeps only in-frame clones and is missing some. Clonal size and the V and J genes are those of that table, whereas D and trimming came from the DNA. The sample lists over 250,000 clones, 65% to 85% occurring once. Seattle-derived patients entered the study during active infection and were followed longitudinally.

V and J are TRBV6-5 and TRBJ2-7; tentative D call: TRBD2 (5 bases). This receptor was obtained from a human donor with COVID-19, enrolled during active disease. The donor label of this sample is uncertain. The sequencing input was peripheral blood. The chain's CDR3 is CASSPERTASYEQYF. The CDR3 nucleotides are TGTGCCAGCAGTCCCGAGCGGACCGCCTCCTACGAGCAGTACTTC.